These 16 T cell receptor beta chains were all obtained from the same sample, sequenced in a study of CD8 T cells in Susac syndrome. Random hexamers were used to reverse transcribe the RNA input (roughly 0.5 to 1 ug). TCRdb analysed the immunoSEQ multiplex PCR reads with MiXCR anew, one entry per CDR3 protein. The data contain around 150,000 distinct CDR3 sequences, roughly 95% of them seen just once; the ten biggest clones take up over 0.09%. The sequencing sample was made of CD4+ T cells from PBMCs. The receptors originated from a human donor with multiple sclerosis.

The V gene is TRBV5-6, the J gene TRBJ2-6; the D gene is possibly TRBD1 (5 bases). Per germline, CDR1 SGHDT and CDR2 YYEEEE. The CDR3 is 16 residues long. Deletions cut 1 base from V and 0 bases from J, with 8 bases between. The DNA of the CDR3 is TGTGCCAGCAGCTTGACAGGAGTCTCTGGGGCCAACGTCCTGACTTTC. Its protein is CASSLTGVSGANVLTF.

The chain is built from TRBV6-1 and TRBJ2-7; the match to TRBD1 covers 9 bases. Germline loops: CDR1 MNHNS, CDR2 SASEGT. Trimming at V came to 5 bases and at J to 1 base, leaving 9 bases not matched to a gene. The CDR3 sequence is 16 residues long. The CDR3 reads CASSRPTGGGSYEQYF. The DNA for the CDR3 is TGTGCCAGCAGTCGACCGACAGGGGGTGGATCCTACGAGCAGTACTTC.

This rearrangement joins TRBV7-2 to TRBJ2-3; TRBD2 matches at 7 bases. This CDR3 spans 15 amino acids. Trimming at V came to 6 bases and at J to 7 bases, leaving 13 bases not matched to a gene. Germline CDR1 SGHTA, CDR2 FQGNSA. CDR3 residues: CASSQSGGPFHTQYF. CDR3 coding DNA: TGTGCCAGCAGTCAATCGGGGGGTCCTTTTCATACGCAGTATTTT.

The J gene is TRBJ2-1, the V gene TRBV24-1; 11 positions match TRBD2. In germline, CDR1 is KGHDR, CDR2 SFDVKD. The CDR3 is made up of 17 amino acids. With V trimmed by 3 bases and J by 6 bases, 9 bases remained unmatched. The CDR3 DNA sequence: TGTGCCACCAGTGATCCGGGGCCGGGACTAGCGGCCAATGAGCAGTTCTTC. This translates into CATSDPGPGLAANEQFF.

This sequence joins TRBV6-6 and TRBJ2-3; 8 nucleotides match TRBD2. The CDR3 spans 15 residues. The germline V gene encodes CDR1 MNHNY and CDR2 SVGAGI (reference sequence). Losses at the gene ends were 4 bases for V and 8 bases for J; bases not matched to a gene: 11. This CDR3 reads CASSSPPSGSVTQYF. The CDR3 bases are TGTGCCAGCAGTTCCCCCCCAAGCGGGAGTGTTACGCAGTATTTT.

In DNA form, the CDR3 reads TGCAGCGTCGTGATAGGGGGCCAGCCCCAGCATTTT. Encoded protein: CSVVIGGQPQHF. The chain links TRBV29-1 to TRBJ1-5, with 7 bases that match TRBD1. J gave up 7 bases and V 6 bases, and 6 bases lay outside the gene matches. This CDR3 region has 12 residues. Germline CDR1 SQVTM, CDR2 ANQGSEA.

The V call is TRBV12-3 or TRBV12-4, the J call TRBJ2-7; D gene uncertain. Trimming cost V 7 bases and J 9 bases, with 13 bases left between them. This CDR3 region has 11 residues. CDR3 region: CASKGGKRQYF. The CDR3 nucleotides are TGTGCCAGCAAAGGTGGGAAACGGCAGTACTTC.

The J gene is TRBJ2-7, the V gene TRBV20-1; 11 positions match TRBD2. Looked up from germline, CDR1 is DFQATT and CDR2 is SNEGSKA (reference sequence). The CDR3 extends over 13 amino acids. V gave up 0 bases and J gave up 7 bases; unmatched junction bases: 2. CDR3 protein: CSARDRLAGEQYF. The CDR3 DNA is TGCAGTGCTAGAGATCGACTAGCGGGGGAGCAGTACTTC.

This rearrangement joins TRBV4-2 to TRBJ1-5, with D possibly being TRBD1 (5 bases). The V gene's germline CDR1 is LGHNA and CDR2 YNFKEQ. This CDR3 has 16 amino acids. V was trimmed by 0 bases and J by 5 bases, leaving 14 bases between them. The CDR3 spells CASSQDEGAGHQPQHF. DNA for the CDR3: TGTGCCAGCAGCCAAGATGAAGGGGCAGGGCATCAGCCCCAGCATTTT.

The chain has TRBV4-2 and TRBJ1-1; possibly TRBD1 for D (5 bases). Looked up from germline, CDR1 is LGHNA and CDR2 is YNFKEQ. The V end lost 4 bases, the J end lost 0 bases, and 12 bases lay between the germline ends. This CDR3 comprises 15 residues. This CDR3 reads CASSRYDSMNTEAFF. For the CDR3, the DNA is TGTGCCAGCAGCCGATACGACAGTATGAACACTGAAGCTTTCTTT.

The chain recombines TRBV20-1 with TRBJ1-1; 9 bases match TRBD1. CDR1 DFQATT and CDR2 SNEGSKA come from the germline V gene (reference sequence). The CDR3 consists of 16 residues. V trimming: 6 bases; J trimming: 4 bases; junction bases outside the gene matches: 15. In nucleotides, the CDR3 is TGCAGTGCCTCTAAGGCGGGACAGGGTATGGGCACTGAAGCTTTCTTT. It yields the protein CSASKAGQGMGTEAFF.

V is TRBV25-1 and J is TRBJ2-5, with D perhaps TRBD1 or TRBD2 (6 bases each). This CDR3 region has 16 residues. Germline V gene sequence: CDR1 MGHDK, CDR2 SYGVNS. Trimming pared 8 bases from V and 3 bases from J, leaving 22 bases between. CDR3 nucleotides: TGTGCCAGCGGCGCGGGACGGAAGTCAGGGGAAGAGACCCAGTACTTC. Protein: CASGAGRKSGEETQYF.

This sequence joins TRBV5-4 and TRBJ2-5; TRBD2 matches at 16 bases. The germline V gene has CDR1 SGHNT and CDR2 YYREEE (reference sequence). J lost 4 bases, V lost 4 bases, and 7 bases had no gene match. CDR3 size: 17 residues. The CDR3 loop reads CASSHGTSGGAAETQYF. CDR3 bases: TGTGCCAGCAGCCACGGGACTAGCGGGGGGGCGGCAGAGACCCAGTACTTC.

This chain joins TRBV20-1 and TRBJ2-1; D unresolved. Germline V gives CDR1 DFQATT, CDR2 SNEGSKA (reference sequence). This CDR3 has 14 residues. V was cut by 5 bases and J by 9 bases, with 20 bases left in between. The CDR3 loop is CSAPRSTSWVEQFF. DNA of the CDR3: TGCAGTGCTCCAAGAAGTACTTCGTGGGTTGAGCAGTTCTTC.

V gene TRBV12-3 or TRBV12-4 combines with J gene TRBJ1-4; D gene uncertain. The CDR3 totals 12 residues. The germline V and J ends were trimmed by 2 bases and 8 bases, with 6 bases remaining between them. The CDR3 loop reads CASSLRREKLFF. The CDR3 region has the DNA TGTGCCAGCAGTTTACGACGCGAAAAACTGTTTTTT.

The V and J genes are TRBV30 and TRBJ1-4, with D tentatively TRBD1 (6 bases). This CDR3 is 16 amino acids long. Per germline, CDR1 GTSNPN and CDR2 SVGIG (reference sequence). Trimming took off 1 base at V and 0 bases at J, with 12 bases between the two ends. DNA for the CDR3: TGTGCCTGGAGTGAAGGACAGCCCTCAACTAATGAAAAACTGTTTTTT. Translated, it gives CAWSEGQPSTNEKLFF.